The 3 T cell receptor beta chains given below trace back to one sample, sequenced in a study of T cell responses to AZD1222 COVID-19 vaccine (dated by TCRdb to the early 2020s). According to the study, the label for this sample's time point signals: baseline before first vaccination. Receptor amplification or capture employed the immunoSEQ multiplex PCR assay. The table comes from immuneACCESS by way of TCRdb, which keeps in-frame sequences with V and J called. Part of the clones is missing from these tables; in studies checked, under half for an unresolved V gene and the rest for unknown reasons. The sample table holds under 150,000 clones, of which around 91% were seen once. Around 5% of the sample is taken by the ten largest. The sample consisted of peripheral blood, taken on day 0 of AZD1222 vaccination. All receptors come from an adult in good health.

V and J are TRBV20-1 and TRBJ2-1, with D possibly TRBD2 on 5 matching bases. V was clipped by 3 bases and J by 9 bases, with 6 bases between them. Germline V lookup: CDR1 DFQATT, CDR2 SNEGSKA (reference sequence). The CDR3 is 10 amino acids. The CDR3 sequence: CSASGVEQFF. DNA for the CDR3: TGCAGTGCTAGCGGGGTTGAGCAGTTCTTC.

The V gene is TRBV4-2, the J gene TRBJ1-1; 7 bases line up with TRBD1. V was pared by 4 bases and J by 2 bases, with 4 bases of the junction left unmatched. The germline V gene has CDR1 LGHNA and CDR2 YNFKEQ. This CDR3 has 14 amino acids. In DNA form, the CDR3 reads TGTGCCAGCAGCCCGGGGACAGAAAACACTGAAGCTTTCTTT. Amino acid sequence: CASSPGTENTEAFF.

V and J are TRBV19 and TRBJ1-5, with D maybe TRBD1 (5 bases). V lost 9 bases to trimming and J lost 0 bases, with 21 bases between them. This CDR3 contains 17 residues. Germline V gives CDR1 LNHDA, CDR2 SQIVND (reference sequence). CDR3 sequence (DNA): TGTGCCAGCGTAGTCTCGGGGCTTAAACATAGCAATCAGCCCCAGCATTTT. It specifies CASVVSGLKHSNQPQHF.